The 11 T cell receptor beta chains given below trace back to one sample, sequenced in a study of CD8 T cells in ankylosing spondylitis. Study outcomes and limitations: One TCR beta motif, made up of eight or nine highly homologous variants, appeared characteristic of ankylosing spondylitis blood.

Their antigens remain unidentified. TCRdb ran MiXCR on the 5' RACE reads and lists one entry per CDR3 protein. This table holds approximately 540,000 distinct CDR3 sequences, roughly 13% found once. Specimen: blood, either unsorted or a sorted T cell fraction (not recorded which). The receptors were gathered from a male donor with ankylosing spondylitis.

The chain employs TRBV19 and TRBJ1-1; 12 nucleotides align to TRBD1. The J segment lost 5 bases and the V segment lost 7 bases, leaving 14 bases of the junction unmatched. CDR1 and CDR2 (germline): LNHDA, SQIVND (reference sequence). CDR3 size: 17 residues. The CDR3 nucleotides are TGTGCCAGTACAGACGGGACAGGGGGCGCCGGAAATACTGAAGCTTTCTTT. Its protein product is CASTDGTGGAGNTEAFF.

This clonotype was counted between two and nine times. The chain links TRBV5-1 to TRBJ2-1, with D perhaps matching TRBD1 (8 bases). This CDR3 is built from 17 residues. The V gene's germline CDR1 is SGHRS and CDR2 YFSETQ. The V gene lost 6 bases and the J gene lost 3 bases, with 22 bases spanning the gap. The CDR3 loop reads CASTDREGASGYNEQFF. In DNA, the CDR3 is TGCGCCAGCACGGACAGGGAGGGTGCTAGCGGCTACAATGAGCAGTTCTTC.

This clonotype turned up a few times. This sequence joins TRBV6-1 and TRBJ1-1, with 9 bases fitting TRBD1. CDR1 is MNHNS and CDR2 is SASEGT in the germline V gene. V dropped 5 bases and J dropped 3; count of bases not matched to a gene: 16. CDR3 length: 18 amino acids. The CDR3, as DNA: TGTGCCAGCAGTACAACGCCGGGACAGGGACCGAGATACACTGAAGCTTTCTTT. Residues: CASSTTPGQGPRYTEAFF.

Only a few counts were recorded for this clonotype. This sequence joins TRBV20-1 and TRBJ2-3; D not resolved. The CDR3 has 14 residues. CDR1 and CDR2 (germline): DFQATT, SNEGSKA (reference sequence). Trimming removed 2 bases from V and 5 bases from J, with 14 bases in between. The CDR3 is CSARTDGRRDTQYF. CDR3 nucleotide sequence: TGCAGTGCTAGAACTGACGGACGGAGAGATACGCAGTATTTT.

The chain links TRBV10-3 to TRBJ1-5; D not certain. V lost 4 bases and J lost 4, with 8 bases in between. The CDR3 contains 13 residues. Germline V gene sequence: CDR1 ENHRY, CDR2 SYGVKD. The CDR3 coding sequence is TGTGCCATCAGTGTGGCCGATAATCAGCCCCAGCATTTT. It specifies CAISVADNQPQHF.

The gene calls are TRBV7-9 and TRBJ1-4, with a tentative D call TRBD1 (6 bases). Trimming cost V 4 bases and J 0 bases, with 12 bases left between them. There are 16 residues in the CDR3. Germline CDR1 reads SEHNR; CDR2 reads FQNEAQ (reference sequence). CDR3 loop: CASSSPQGTTNEKLFF. The CDR3 DNA follows: TGTGCCAGCAGCTCTCCCCAGGGGACAACTAATGAAAAACTGTTTTTT. Variable domain in full (rest from reference TRBV7-9 and TRBJ1-4): DTGVSQNPRHKITKRGQNVTFRCDPISEHNRLYWYRQTLGQGPEFLTYFQNEAQLEKSRLLSDRFSAERPKGSFSTLEIQRTEQGDSAMYLCASSSPQGTTNEKLFFGSGTQLSVL.

The V gene is TRBV29-1, the J gene TRBJ1-2; no firm D call. V gave up 4 bases and J gave up 8 bases, with 14 bases separating them. This CDR3 has 12 amino acids. From germline, CDR1 is SQVTM and CDR2 ANQGSEA. CDR3 bases: TGCAGCGTTGTGTCGGATATAGGGGGCTACACCTTC. This codes for CSVVSDIGGYTF. The whole variable domain, filled in from reference TRBV29-1 and TRBJ1-2, reads SAVISQKPSRDICQRGTSLTIQCQVDSQVTMMFWYRQQPGQSLTLIATANQGSEATYESGFVIDKFPISRPNLTFSTLTVSNMSPEDSSIYLCSVVSDIGGYTFGSGTRLTVV.

The chain uses TRBV5-1 and TRBJ2-1, with D hard to call. CDR3 length equals 15 residues. V dropped 4 bases and J dropped 0 bases, with 11 bases sitting between them. Germline V lookup: CDR1 SGHRS, CDR2 YFSETQ. The CDR3 DNA sequence: TGCGCCAGCAGCCAAGAGGCGAACTCCTACAATGAGCAGTTCTTC. It translates to CASSQEANSYNEQFF.

This clonotype came up many times. The chain links TRBV4-2 to TRBJ1-2; D gene uncertain. Germline CDR1 is LGHNA and CDR2 is YNFKEQ. Trimming pared 4 bases from V and 8 bases from J, leaving 20 bases between. The CDR3 loop spans 15 amino acids. The CDR3 DNA reads TGTGCCAGCAGCCTCCAAGTCGACCACGATGGAGGCTACACCTTC. Protein: CASSLQVDHDGGYTF.

This clonotype was seen a few times. CDR3 DNA: TGTGCCAGCAGCTTAGGGGGAGGGAGGAGAGGGTACGAGCAGTACTTC. Protein: CASSLGGGRRGYEQYF. The V call is TRBV13, the J call TRBJ2-7, with TRBD2 identical over 7 bases. CDR3 length: 16 residues. V trimming: 0 bases; J trimming: 4 bases; junction bases outside the gene matches: 9. Germline-derived CDR1 and CDR2 are PRHDT and FYEKMQ (reference sequence).

This clonotype was observed a handful of times. J is TRBJ2-2 and V is TRBV20-1; maybe TRBD2 (6 bases). Trimming pared 3 bases from V and 6 bases from J, leaving 8 bases between. The V gene's germline CDR1 is DFQATT and CDR2 SNEGSKA (reference sequence). The CDR3 has 12 amino acids. CDR3 in amino acids: CSAREGAGELFF. CDR3 DNA sequence: TGCAGTGCTAGGGAGGGCGCCGGGGAGCTGTTTTTT.